Listed here is a single TCR beta chain. Its matching antigen is unknown. Libraries were made from TCR beta cDNA, and they carried unique molecular identifiers. Some 500,000 cDNA molecules were obtained from roughly 0.93 to 9.6 million T cells. TCRdb reanalysed the PCR reads using MiXCR and keeps one entry per CDR3 protein. The sample has over 700,000 distinct CDR3 sequences; roughly 30% are singletons. These data belong to a study of post-analysis software for immune sequencing data. Study summary: The study covered relapsing-remitting, secondary progressive and progressive-relapsing courses of multiple sclerosis.

Study-level points and caveats: Compared with controls, patients showed significantly lower normalized Chao1 diversity.

The receptor comes from a girl aged 10-17 years with multiple sclerosis. Sequenced input: blood.

In nucleotides, the CDR3 is TGTGCCAGCAGTTACCTCCGGGCTTCCTATAATTCACCCCTCCACTTT. The encoded protein is CASSYLRASYNSPLHF. The V and J genes are TRBV6-6 and TRBJ1-6; D is unclear. V was trimmed by 2 bases and J by 1 base, leaving 9 bases between them. CDR1 and CDR2 (germline): MNHNY, SVGAGI (reference sequence). This CDR3 has 16 residues.